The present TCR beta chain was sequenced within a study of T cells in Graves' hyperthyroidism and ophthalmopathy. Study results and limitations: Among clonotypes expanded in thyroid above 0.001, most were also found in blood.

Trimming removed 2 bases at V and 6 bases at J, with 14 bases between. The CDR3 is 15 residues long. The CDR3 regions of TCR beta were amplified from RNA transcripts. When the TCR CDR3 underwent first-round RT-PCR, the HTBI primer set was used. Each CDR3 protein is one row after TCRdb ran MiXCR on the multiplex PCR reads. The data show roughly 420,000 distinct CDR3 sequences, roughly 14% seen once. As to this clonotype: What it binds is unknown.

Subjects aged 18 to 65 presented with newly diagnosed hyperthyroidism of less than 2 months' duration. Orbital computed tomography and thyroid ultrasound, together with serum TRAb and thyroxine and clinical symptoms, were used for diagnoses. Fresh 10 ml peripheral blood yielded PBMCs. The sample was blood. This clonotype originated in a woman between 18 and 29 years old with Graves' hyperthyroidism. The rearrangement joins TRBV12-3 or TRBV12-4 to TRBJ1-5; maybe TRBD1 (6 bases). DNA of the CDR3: TGTGCCAGCAGTTTAACTCGGCTGGGGGCTCAGCCCCAGCATTTT. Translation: CASSLTRLGAQPQHF.